Following are 10 T cell receptor beta chains from one sample sequenced in a study of regulatory T cells in long-lasting Graves disease. HTBI primers from iRepertoire and Arm-PCR of CDR3 regions yielded the TCR beta libraries. TCRdb reanalysed the multiplex PCR reads using MiXCR and keeps one entry per CDR3 protein. The table has 540,000 or so distinct CDR3 sequences, approximately 13% seen once. Time point defined: newly diagnosed GD, antithyroid drugs for less than 3 months. PBMC-derived RNA was used for the TCR library. This sample was shared with a second study, whose subject was T cells in Graves' hyperthyroidism and ophthalmopathy.

The sequencing here drew on peripheral blood mononuclear cells (PBMCs), taken at new diagnosis, from a patient treated with antithyroid drugs. These receptor sequences come from a man between 25 and 39 years old with Graves disease.

The genes are TRBV6-1 and TRBJ2-1; D unclear. The germline gives CDR1 MNHNS, CDR2 SASEGT. The CDR3 runs to 13 residues. V was pared by 5 bases and J by 6 bases, with 11 bases between. CDR3 sequence reads: CASSLERLNEQFF. In DNA form, the CDR3 reads TGTGCCAGCAGTCTAGAAAGACTCAATGAGCAGTTCTTC.

The rearrangement uses TRBV18 and TRBJ2-6; D is ambiguous. V was clipped by 0 bases and J by 0 bases, with 6 bases between them. The CDR3 runs to 16 residues. CDR1 and CDR2 (germline): KGHSH, LQKENI. Here the CDR3 DNA reads TGTGCCAGCTCACCACCGTTGATCTCTGGGGCCAACGTCCTGACTTTC. It codes for CASSPPLISGANVLTF.

The gene calls are TRBV6-1 and TRBJ2-1; TRBD2 matches at 14 bases. The CDR3 totals 15 residues. The germline CDR1 and CDR2 sequences are MNHNS and SASEGT. The J segment lost 7 bases and the V segment lost 8 bases, leaving 7 bases of the junction unmatched. CDR3 protein: CASCTGTSGRNEQFF. As DNA, the CDR3 is TGTGCCAGCTGTACCGGGACTAGCGGGAGAAATGAGCAGTTCTTC.

This clonotype occurred many times. One end of the junction does not line up with germline, which may come from a read error. V usage is TRBV20-1 and J usage is TRBJ2-5; D is uncertain. The CDR3 spans 14 residues. CDR1 and CDR2 (germline): DFQATT, SNEGSKA (reference sequence). The CDR3 spells CSARGPAQQETQYF. The CDR3 DNA sequence: TGCAGTGCGAGAGGACCCGCTCAACAAGAGACCCAGTACTTC.

This clonotype has more than one count but fewer than ten. V and J are TRBV25-1 and TRBJ1-2; D ambiguous. CDR1 MGHDK and CDR2 SYGVNS come from the germline V gene. Trimming took off 6 bases at V and 7 bases at J, with 15 bases between the two ends. CDR3 size: 13 residues. The CDR3 DNA follows: TGTGCCAGCAGGTACCCAGGTAGCGGTGGCTACACCTTC. Protein product: CASRYPGSGGYTF.

The chain recombines TRBV27 with TRBJ2-3; a weak D match, TRBD2 (6 bases). Germline-derived CDR1 and CDR2 are MNHEY and SMNVEV (reference sequence). The CDR3 totals 14 residues. Between the trimmed V and J ends, which lost 4 bases and 4 bases, there was a span of 12 bases. CDR3 sequence (DNA): TGTGCCAGCAGTTGGGGACTGTCCTCAGATACGCAGTATTTT. This codes for CASSWGLSSDTQYF.

The chain joins TRBV19 to TRBJ2-3; 8 bases match TRBD2. Germline V CDR1 and CDR2: LNHDA, SQIVND (reference sequence). The CDR3 is 15 residues long. Trimming at V came to 5 bases and at J to 11 bases, leaving 15 bases not matched to a gene. This CDR3 reads CASSPTQRGTGGQYF. The DNA for the CDR3 is TGTGCCAGTAGTCCCACCCAGCGGGGGACGGGAGGGCAGTATTTT.

This clonotype was found a few times. The genes are TRBV7-9 and TRBJ2-2; D uncertain. V was cut by 10 bases and J by 10 bases, with 13 bases left in between. The CDR3 totals 11 residues. The germline gives CDR1 SEHNR, CDR2 FQNEAQ (reference sequence). DNA of the CDR3: TGTGCCACCGATATATTTGAGGAGCTGTTTTTT. Translating gives CATDIFEELFF.

Details on this clonotype: This may be a read error: a much more frequent sequence differs by one nucleotide. The chain couples TRBV7-9 to TRBJ2-3, with 8 bases fitting TRBD2. Germline V gene lookup returns CDR1 SEHNR and CDR2 FQNEAQ (reference sequence). With V trimmed by 10 bases and J by 4 bases, 16 bases remained unmatched. The CDR3 loop spans 16 amino acids. The CDR3 bases are TGTGCCATCTCTCTAGCTGCGGGAGGTAGCGCAGATACGCAGTATTTT. Protein product: CAISLAAGGSADTQYF.

This clonotype occurred many times. This chain links TRBV2 with TRBJ2-3, with 7 nucleotides matching TRBD2. The ends lost 7 bases at V and 1 base at J; junction bases unmatched: 8. Germline loops: CDR1 SNHLY, CDR2 FYNNEI. The CDR3 extends over 15 amino acids. CDR3: CASTPGTIRTDTQYF. The CDR3 DNA is TGTGCCAGCACCCCCGGGACTATACGCACAGATACGCAGTATTTT.